A selection of T cell receptor beta chains follows, all from one sample in a study of blood T cell repertoires in COVID-19. Profiling relied on immunoSEQ multiplex PCR, and the TCRdb table lists in-frame clones only, not all of them. Among roughly 100,000 clones listed, roughly 90% were seen once. The specimen was peripheral blood. Receptors originate from a woman between 55 and 75 years old with acute or convalescent COVID-19. Both conserved end residues are part of each CDR3. The order of the fields is V gene, J gene, D gene, clone size, CDR3 protein, CDR3 DNA. A D gene is named only where the DNA matches it firmly. The size of a clone is reported for some rows only, either as once, few or many, or as a class for expanded clones.

>TRBV6-6|TRBJ1-4|TRBD1|NA
CASSSPGTGDEKLFF
TGTGCCAGCAGTTCCCCCGGGACAGGGGATGAAAAACTGTTTTTT
>TRBV28|TRBJ2-1|TRBD2|NA
CASRGTGGQRGEQFF
TGTGCCTCGCGGGGAACGGGAGGCCAGAGGGGTGAGCAGTTCTTC
>TRBV5-6|TRBJ2-3|NA|NA
CASSLVPKTSTDTQYF
TGTGCCAGCAGCTTGGTTCCGAAAACTAGCACAGATACGCAGTATTTT
>TRBV4-1|TRBJ1-1|TRBD1|NA
CASSQPGQVGEAFF
TGCGCCAGCAGCCAACCCGGACAGGTGGGTGAAGCTTTCTTT
>TRBV5-1|TRBJ1-4|NA|NA
CASSLLSRASNEKLFF
TGCGCCAGCAGCTTGTTGAGCAGGGCATCTAATGAAAAACTGTTTTTT
>TRBV11-2|TRBJ2-5|TRBD2|NA
CASSLGLAKETQYF
TGTGCCAGCAGCCTGGGACTAGCGAAAGAGACCCAGTACTTC
>TRBV5-6|TRBJ1-4|TRBD1|NA
CASLRRTGGGEKLFF
TGTGCCAGCCTGAGGAGGACAGGCGGAGGTGAAAAACTGTTTTTT
>TRBV2|TRBJ1-2|TRBD1|NA
CASSGDRGNYGYTF
TGTGCCAGCAGCGGGGACAGGGGGAACTATGGCTACACCTTC
>TRBV11-2|TRBJ1-2|TRBD1|NA
CASSLTGGGYGYTF
TGTGCCAGCAGCCTCACAGGGGGAGGATATGGCTACACCTTC
>TRBV7-6|TRBJ1-1|NA|NA
CASSLVGENTEAFF
TGTGCCAGCAGCTTGGTTGGAGAGAACACTGAAGCTTTCTTT
>TRBV10-3|TRBJ1-1|NA|NA
CAISTGFGNTEAFF
TGTGCCATCAGTACAGGGTTCGGCAACACTGAAGCTTTCTTT
>TRBV3-1/TRBV3-2|TRBJ2-3|TRBD2|NA
CASSQENLAGVSDTQYF
TGTGCCAGCAGCCAAGAGAACCTAGCGGGAGTTTCAGATACGCAGTATTTT
>TRBV12-3/TRBV12-4|TRBJ1-3|NA|once
CASNTRSGNTIYF
TGTGCCAGCAACACCCGCTCTGGAAACACCATATATTTT
>TRBV12-3/TRBV12-4|TRBJ1-2|NA|NA
CASSRQIYGYTF
TGTGCCAGCAGCAGACAGATCTATGGCTACACCTTC
>TRBV2|TRBJ2-1|NA|NA
CATKDRVLDEQFF
TGTGCCACCAAAGACCGGGTCTTGGATGAGCAGTTCTTC
>TRBV4-2|TRBJ1-1|NA|NA
CASSQDNRVMNTEAFF
TGTGCCAGCAGCCAAGATAACCGGGTTATGAACACTGAAGCTTTCTTT
>TRBV30|TRBJ1-1|NA|NA
CAWSGHKNTEAFF
TGTGCCTGGAGTGGGCATAAGAACACTGAAGCTTTCTTT
>TRBV7-9|TRBJ2-3|TRBD2|NA
CASSEPLVAGVKTDTQYF
TGTGCCAGCAGCGAGCCCCTCGTAGCGGGAGTTAAAACAGATACGCAGTATTTT
>TRBV6-5|TRBJ2-7|TRBD2|NA
CASSKGLAGVGEQYF
TGTGCCAGCAGTAAGGGACTAGCGGGAGTGGGAGAGCAGTACTTC
>TRBV18|TRBJ2-3|TRBD1|NA
CASSPGQASTDTQYF
TGTGCCAGCTCACCTGGACAGGCTAGCACAGATACGCAGTATTTT
>TRBV6-5|TRBJ2-1|TRBD1|NA
CASRGQNNNEQFF
TGTGCCAGTCGGGGACAGAACAACAATGAGCAGTTCTTC
>TRBV28|TRBJ2-1|TRBD1|NA
CASSFQGERNEQFF
TGTGCCAGCAGTTTTCAGGGGGAGAGGAATGAGCAGTTCTTC
>TRBV30|TRBJ1-4|TRBD1|NA
CAWSLGTGNEKLFF
TGTGCCTGGAGCCTCGGGACAGGGAATGAAAAACTGTTTTTT
>TRBV19|TRBJ1-1|NA|NA
CASRFGGTEAFF
TGTGCCAGCAGGTTTGGTGGGACTGAAGCTTTCTTT
>TRBV2|TRBJ1-2|TRBD1|NA
CASSKYSRDSYGYTF
TGTGCCAGCAGTAAATACTCCCGGGACAGCTATGGCTACACCTTC